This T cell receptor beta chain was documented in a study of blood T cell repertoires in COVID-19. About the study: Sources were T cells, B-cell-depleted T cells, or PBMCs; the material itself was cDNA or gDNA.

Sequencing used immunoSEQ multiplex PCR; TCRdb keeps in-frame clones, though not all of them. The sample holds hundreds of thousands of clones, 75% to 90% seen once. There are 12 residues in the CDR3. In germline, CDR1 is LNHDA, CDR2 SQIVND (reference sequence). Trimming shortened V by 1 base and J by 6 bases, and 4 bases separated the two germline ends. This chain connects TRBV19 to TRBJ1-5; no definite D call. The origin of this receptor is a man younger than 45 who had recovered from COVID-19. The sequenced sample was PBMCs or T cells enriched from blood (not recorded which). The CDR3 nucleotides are TGTGCCAGTAGTATAGCGGGTCAGCCCCAGCATTTT. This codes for CASSIAGQPQHF.